This note documents a single T cell receptor (beta chain) sequence. Its antigen is undetermined. The data were taken from a study of T cells in localized non-small cell lung cancer. General study findings and limits: The appearance of a median around 57 of the top 100 tumor clones was seen in adjacent lung. Heterogeneity within the tumor remains possible, as just one region underwent sequencing.

CDR1 and CDR2 from the germline V gene are SQVTM and ANQGSEA. The V gene end was trimmed by 0 bases and the J gene end by 7 bases; junction bases not matched to a gene: 7. CDR3 length: 15 amino acids. Measured with immunoSEQ multiplex PCR; TCRdb has only the in-frame clones, and not every one. This table holds 70,000 or so clones, roughly 80% found once. This TCR was sampled from a female donor aged 60 or older with stage I lung adenocarcinoma. The chain recombines TRBV29-1 with TRBJ2-3, with TRBD2 matching over 10 bases. The sequencing used peripheral blood, collected before any cancer treatment. The CDR3 protein is CSVEDGLAGENTQYF. The CDR3 nucleotides read TGCAGCGTTGAAGATGGTCTAGCGGGGGAAAATACGCAGTATTTT.